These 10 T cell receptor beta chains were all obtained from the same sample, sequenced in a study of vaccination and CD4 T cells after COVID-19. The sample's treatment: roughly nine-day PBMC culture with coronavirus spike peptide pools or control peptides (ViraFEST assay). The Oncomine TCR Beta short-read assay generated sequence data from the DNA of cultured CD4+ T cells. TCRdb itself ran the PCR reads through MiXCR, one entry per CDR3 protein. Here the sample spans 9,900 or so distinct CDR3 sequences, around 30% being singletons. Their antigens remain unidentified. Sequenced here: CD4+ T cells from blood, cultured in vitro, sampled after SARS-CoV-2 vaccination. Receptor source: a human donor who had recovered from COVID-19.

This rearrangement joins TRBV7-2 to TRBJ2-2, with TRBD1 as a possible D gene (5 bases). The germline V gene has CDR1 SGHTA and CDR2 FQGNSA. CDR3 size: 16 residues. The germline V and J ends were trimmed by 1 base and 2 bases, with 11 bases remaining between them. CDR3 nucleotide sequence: TGTGCCAGCAGCTTAGGGCAGGGTTTTAACACCGGGGAGCTGTTTTTT. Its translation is CASSLGQGFNTGELFF. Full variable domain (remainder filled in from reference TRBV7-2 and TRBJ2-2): GAGVSQSPSNKVTEKGKDVELRCDPISGHTALYWYRQSLGQGLEFLIYFQGNSAPDKSGLPSDRFSAERTGGSVSTLTIQRTQQEDSAVYLCASSLGQGFNTGELFFGEGSRLTVL.

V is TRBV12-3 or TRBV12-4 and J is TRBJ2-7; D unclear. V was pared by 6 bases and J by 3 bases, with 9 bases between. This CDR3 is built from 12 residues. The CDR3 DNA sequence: TGTGCCAGCAGGTCACAGCACTACGAGCAGTACTTC. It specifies CASRSQHYEQYF.

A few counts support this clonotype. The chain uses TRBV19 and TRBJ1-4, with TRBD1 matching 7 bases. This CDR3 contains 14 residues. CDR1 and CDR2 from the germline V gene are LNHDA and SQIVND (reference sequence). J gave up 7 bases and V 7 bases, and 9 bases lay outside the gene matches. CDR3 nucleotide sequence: TGTGCCAGTATGGAGAGGGGGCGGGGTGAAAAACTGTTTTTT. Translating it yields CASMERGRGEKLFF.

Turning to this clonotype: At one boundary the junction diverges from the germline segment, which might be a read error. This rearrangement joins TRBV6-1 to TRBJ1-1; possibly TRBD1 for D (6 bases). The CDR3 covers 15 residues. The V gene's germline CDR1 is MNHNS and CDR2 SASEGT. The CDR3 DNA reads TGTGCCAGCAGCACTCCGAGACAGGTCGGCACTGAAGCTCTCTTT. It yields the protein CASSTPRQVGTEALF.

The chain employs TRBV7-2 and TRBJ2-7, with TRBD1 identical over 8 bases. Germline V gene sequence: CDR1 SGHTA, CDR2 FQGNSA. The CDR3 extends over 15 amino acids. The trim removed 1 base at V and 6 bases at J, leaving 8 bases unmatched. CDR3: CASSLVSGQGSEQYF. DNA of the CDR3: TGTGCCAGCAGCTTAGTCTCAGGACAGGGATCCGAGCAGTACTTC.

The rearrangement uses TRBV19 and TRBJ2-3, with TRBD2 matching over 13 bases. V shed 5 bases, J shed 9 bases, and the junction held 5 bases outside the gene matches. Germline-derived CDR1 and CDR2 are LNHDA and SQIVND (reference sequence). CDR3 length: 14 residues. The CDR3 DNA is TGTGCCAGTAGTCTGACTAGCGGGAGGCACACGCAGTATTTT. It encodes CASSLTSGRHTQYF.

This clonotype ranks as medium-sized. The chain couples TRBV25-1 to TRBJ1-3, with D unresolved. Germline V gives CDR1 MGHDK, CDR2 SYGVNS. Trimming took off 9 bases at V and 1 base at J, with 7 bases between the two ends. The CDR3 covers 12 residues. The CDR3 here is CASSASGNTIYF. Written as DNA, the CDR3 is TGTGCCAGTTCCGCATCTGGAAACACCATATATTTT. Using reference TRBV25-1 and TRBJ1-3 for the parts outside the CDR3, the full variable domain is EADIYQTPRYLVIGTGKKITLECSQTMGHDKMYWYQQDPGMELHLIHYSYGVNSTEKGDLSSESTVSRIRTEHFPLTLESARPSHTSQYLCASSASGNTIYFGEGSWLTVV.

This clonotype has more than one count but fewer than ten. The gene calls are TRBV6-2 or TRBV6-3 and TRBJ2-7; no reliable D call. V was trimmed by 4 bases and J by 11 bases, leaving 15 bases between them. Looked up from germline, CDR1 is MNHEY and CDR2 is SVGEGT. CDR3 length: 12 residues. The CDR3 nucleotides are TGTGCCAGCAGTTCCACCGCCCCCATCAAGTACTTC. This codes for CASSSTAPIKYF.

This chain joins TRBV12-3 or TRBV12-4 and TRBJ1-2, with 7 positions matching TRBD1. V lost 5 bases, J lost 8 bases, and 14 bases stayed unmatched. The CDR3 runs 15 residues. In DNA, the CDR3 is TGTGCCAGCAGTCCACGTGGACAGGCTTCGCCCGGCTACACCTTC. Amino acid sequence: CASSPRGQASPGYTF.

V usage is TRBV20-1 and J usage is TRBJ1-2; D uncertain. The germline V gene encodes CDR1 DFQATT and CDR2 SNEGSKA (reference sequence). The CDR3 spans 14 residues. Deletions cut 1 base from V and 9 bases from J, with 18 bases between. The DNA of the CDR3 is TGCAGTGCTAGAGTAACCGGCCCCGGGGTGAGCTACACCTTC. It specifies CSARVTGPGVSYTF.